The T cell receptor beta chain described here comes from a study of T cell repertoires in cytomegalovirus infection. The germline V gene encodes CDR1 MNHEY and CDR2 SMNVEV (reference sequence). The CDR3 loop spans 13 amino acids. V was trimmed by 6 bases and J by 8 bases, leaving 16 bases between them. TCRdb recomputed calls from the reads with MiXCR, one row per CDR3 protein. The sample yields just under 550,000 distinct CDR3 sequences, about 30% seen once. The chain carries TRBV27 and TRBJ1-1; tentatively, D is TRBD1 (6 bases). This sequence was found in a human donor in good health (CMV status not recorded). Some clones in this sample may be carry-over from other donors' samples. What was sequenced was PBMCs. In DNA form, the CDR3 reads TGTGCCAGCAGCCCAAGGGACATCCGCGAAGCTTTCTTT. Its protein product is CASSPRDIREAFF.